The 2 T cell receptor beta chains in this list originate from one sample, sequenced in a study of shared clonotypes between healthy human individuals. Measured with immunoSEQ multiplex PCR; TCRdb has only the in-frame clones, and not every one. The sample includes about 2.4 million clones, roughly 93% seen only once; the top ten take about 0.34%. Sequenced input: naive CD4+ T cells from PBMCs. Stated subset: CD45RA+ positively selected. The receptors come from a man younger than 30 in good health. Some clones in this sample may be carry-over from other donors' samples.

The chain couples TRBV19 to TRBJ1-3; TRBD1 agrees at 8 bases. The CDR3 runs 15 residues. J gave up 2 bases and V 7 bases, and 7 bases lay outside the gene matches. Germline V gives CDR1 LNHDA, CDR2 SQIVND (reference sequence). CDR3 protein: CASNSLGQAGNTIYF. CDR3 sequence (DNA): TGTGCCAGTAACTCCCTGGGACAGGCTGGAAACACCATATATTTT.

The V and J genes are TRBV7-2 and TRBJ2-3; D gene uncertain. The V and J ends lost 0 bases and 7 bases respectively, with 5 bases between them. CDR1 and CDR2 from the germline V gene are SGHTA and FQGNSA. CDR3 length equals 12 residues. CDR3 coding DNA: TGTGCCAGCAGCTTAGCGCAGTATACGCAGTATTTT. This gives the protein CASSLAQYTQYF.